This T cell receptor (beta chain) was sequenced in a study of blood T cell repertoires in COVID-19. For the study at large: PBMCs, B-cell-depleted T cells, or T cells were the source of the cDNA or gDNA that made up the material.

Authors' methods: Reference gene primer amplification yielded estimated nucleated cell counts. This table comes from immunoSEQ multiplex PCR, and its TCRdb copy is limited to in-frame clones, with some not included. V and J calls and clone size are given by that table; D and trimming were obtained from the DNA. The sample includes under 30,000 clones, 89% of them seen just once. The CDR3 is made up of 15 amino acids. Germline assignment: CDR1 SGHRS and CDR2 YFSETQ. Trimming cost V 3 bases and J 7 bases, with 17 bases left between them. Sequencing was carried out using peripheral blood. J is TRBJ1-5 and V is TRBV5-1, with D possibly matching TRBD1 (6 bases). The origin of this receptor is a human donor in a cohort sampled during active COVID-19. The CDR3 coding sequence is TGCGCCAGCAGCTGGGGGCCAGGGTTAGAGCAGCCCCAGCATTTT. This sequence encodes CASSWGPGLEQPQHF. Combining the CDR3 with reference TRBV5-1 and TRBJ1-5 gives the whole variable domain KAGVTQTPRYLIKTRGQQVTLSCSPISGHRSVSWYQQTPGQGLQFLFEYFSETQRNKGNFPGRFSGRQFSNSRSEMNVSTLELGDSALYLCASSWGPGLEQPQHFGDGTRLSIL.